What follows describes a single TCR beta chain. Its antigen is currently not known. Base qualities are not at hand, and no much larger clone is one base apart. The CDR3 starts with the cysteine, ends with the phenylalanine, and has 15 residues. The sequence is cut down to CDR3 DNA, 45 bases in frame from base 1. From V the trimming removes 2 bases and from J it removes 5 bases, while the gene matches leave 4 bases of the junction unaccounted for. The germline V gene yields SGHRS for CDR1 and YFSETQ for CDR2. The sample originates from a study of cytomegalovirus exposure and HLA in healthy donors (TCRdb year 2017). Regarding the study in general: According to an earlier analysis of around 600 of the donors, some 180 million T cells yielded over 100 million unique TCR beta sequences and about 300 Gb of sequence data. In a later analysis, previously published TCR beta repertoires from 500 to 750 donors were re-analyzed and high-resolution HLA genotyping was added so that TCR occurrence patterns could be studied. Of the 350 to 400 genotyped donors, approximately 80% fell in the genetic ancestry cluster associated with self-reported Caucasian donors. Several DR-DQ haplotypes were handled as single units for association and clustering because linkage in the cohort was strong. All discovery cohort repertoires had been generated using a single sequencing platform. Roughly 310 gigabases of sequencing data and 78 million or so unique TCR sequences were included in an early release covering about 620 HLA-typed donors. High-throughput TCR immunosequencing, statistical association of individual TCRs with disease status, and machine learning were combined to predict cytomegalovirus infection status. In a later genetic analysis, genome-wide SNP genotypes for about three fifths of the roughly 670 donors were used, and that subset was treated as a discovery cohort. In addition to the first cohort of 650 to 750 subjects, a separate validation cohort of about 120 different subjects was used. Typing coverage varied by locus: roughly 629-640 donors for A, B, C, DRB1 and DQB1; roughly 520 for DQA1; about 590 for DPA1; about 450 for DPB1. The study used immunosequencing to profile the T cell repertoires of 670 or so subjects and linked those repertoires to cytomegalovirus serostatus. Rather than drawing on any new phenotypic data, the later analysis identified candidate immune exposures from TCR beta sequences and the way those sequences occurred across donors. The study aimed to test whether signatures of past pathogen exposure could be identified by cataloging public T cell receptors. Donor age, sex, ethnicity and CMV serostatus were compiled alongside the repertoire data. Class I and class II HLA loci were covered by the typing at four-digit resolution. Across 300 to 400 genotyped donors of the cohort, an average of 235,054 unique TCR beta nucleotide sequences per donor were sequenced, and about a sixth of those sequences were non-productive. An earlier analysis of several hundred of the donors applied high-throughput TCR beta sequencing to assess whether each TCR beta V gene segment acted as functional or pseudogenic.

What the work shows at the level of the full study, not this receptor alone: A cluster of highly shared sequence variants was judged likely to represent a technical artifact of the sequencing pipeline. In vitro tests confirmed that three of the cytomegalovirus-associated TCR beta chains recognize cytomegalovirus antigens. This cohort had only TCR beta chains sequenced, and the lack of alpha or paired-chain data limited which features could be detected. Roughly uniform sequencing depth across donors was assumed in presence/absence analyses, although this assumption may not hold. Because HLA typing was unavailable for some donors at each locus, only the typed subset was used in association tests. The only immune exposure information available for the cohort was CMV serostatus. Because counts were too low, seventeen rarely observed V segments, including chromosome 9 orphons, were excluded from the earlier analysis of several hundred of the donors. The classifier was reported to diagnose cytomegalovirus status with high specificity and sensitivity in both the original and validation cohorts. Most CMV-associated TCR beta chains appeared to be HLA-restricted in a later analysis, and the HLA associations seemed to be driven largely by CMV exposure. Most TCR sequences were seen in very few donors, while some public TCRs were found in many individuals. The 87-base-pair reads could not distinguish some IMGT-functional V segments, including TRBV6-2 and TRBV6-3, so those segments were excluded. According to the authors, the approach could potentially be generalized to other disease states and immunological phenotypes. Compared with equally common non-associated chains, HLA-associated TCR beta chains in a later analysis were more clonally expanded and had lower generation probabilities. A total of about 150 TCR beta chains were listed by the study as associated with cytomegalovirus. When HLA alleles, especially DR and DQ, strongly co-occurred, attributing TCR associations to individual alleles was difficult. An earlier analysis of around 500 of the donors showed that most TCR beta V segments appeared in productive rearrangements either about 87% or about 30% of the time, which broadly matched IMGT annotations. Compared with the roughly 710-donor mean, donors in an Asian-associated ancestry cluster had fewer N-insertions in productive TCRs, according to a later genetic analysis. Linkage disequilibrium might explain the correlated functional status among segregating V segments, but an unknown experimental factor could not be ruled out. V-gene and J-gene trimming of TCR beta chains was associated with a missense DCLRE1C variant in a later genetic analysis, and the association was replicated in an independent cohort. In a later analysis, TCR association rates were found to vary across HLA loci, with the most associated TCRs seen for DRB1 alleles and the fewest for HLA-C alleles. A further reported finding was that TCR beta sequences accurately predicted the HLA-A and HLA-B alleles for most subjects in the first cohort. A later analysis associated about 17,000 TCR beta sequences with specific HLA alleles at a false discovery rate of 0.05. Several of the top co-occurrence clusters appeared to be linked to parvovirus B19, influenza, CMV and Epstein-Barr virus, according to a later analysis.

The protocol used for the library was the immunoSEQ multiplex PCR assay. A mixture of 60 forward primers for TCR Vbeta segments and 13 reverse primers for TCR Jbeta segments was used in the multiplex PCR. A multiplex PCR assay on genomic DNA amplified the CDR3 region of rearranged TCR beta genes. The Illumina HiSeq System was used to sequence the amplified TCR beta libraries as 87-base-pair reads. From the authors' description of their analysis: A later analysis counted approximately 74 million unique TCR beta chains across the 666 repertoires, and roughly 10 million of these chains were shared by at least two donors. Raw reads were error-corrected and collapsed into unique sequences by a nearest-neighbor algorithm in which closely related sequences were merged to remove PCR and sequencing errors. Alignment of CDR3 sequences to IMGT reference sequences was used to assign V, D and J gene segments. For a sequence to be retained, a match of at least six nucleotides to both a V gene segment and a J gene segment was required. A rearrangement counted as productive if the CDR3 had no stop codons and remained in frame with V and J, and every other rearrangement counted as non-productive. CDR3 was defined by IMGT convention, running from the second conserved V-encoded cysteine to the conserved J-encoded phenylalanine. In an earlier analysis of around 540 of the donors, sequences lacking an unambiguous match to a single V gene segment were excluded. An earlier analysis of over 450 of the donors classified V segments as functional when productive rearrangements were above 56.7% and as segregating when the standard deviation between donors was above 5%. To diagnose cytomegalovirus status from the catalog of TCR beta chain sequences, a statistical classification framework was built. V and J gene assignment, in a later analysis, came from comparing TCR nucleotide sequences with IMGT/GENE-DB human TR gene sequences. A later analysis assigned CDR3 sequences and most-parsimonious VDJ recombination scenarios with the TCRdist pipeline. A later analysis defined each TCR beta chain by its CDR3 amino acid sequence plus V-gene family, and excluded reads lacking a unique V-gene family. A later analysis removed over 500 highly shared, low-generation-probability nucleotide sequences to deal with suspected cross-contamination and a sequencing artifact. In a later analysis, a clonal expansion index for each public chain was calculated from normalized within-repertoire ranks of inferred template counts. In a later analysis, generation probabilities were computed with a VDJ recombination model fitted to out-of-frame rearrangements, and the resulting probabilities were checked against IGoR. In a later analysis, TCR-TCR, TCR-HLA and TCR-CMV co-occurrence was scored with hypergeometric tests, and a repertoire-size bias correction was applied to TCR pairs. A later analysis estimated false discovery rates by permuting HLA or CMV assignments 20 times. In a later analysis, co-occurring TCRs were grouped using DBSCAN, with TCRdist sequence similarity added in when clustering inside HLA-allele-positive subsets. Co-occurrence clustering excluded repertoires with fewer than 30,000 or more than 120,000 public chains, plus five with anomalous nucleotide sharing. Imported from immuneACCESS, the table was reduced by TCRdb to in-frame sequences with V and J called. These copies leave out some clones; in studies compared against another copy, an unresolved V gene accounts for under half, and the cause of the remainder is not known. That table supplies the V and J calls and clone size; D and trimming were determined from the DNA. Here the sample has some 150,000 clones; roughly 79% occur a single time. Roughly 0.69% of the sample belongs to the ten largest clones.

The cohort consisted of 600 to 700 healthy bone marrow donors. Cohort members were all nominally healthy when sampled, although unrecorded immune exposures were likely present. The donor was CMV seronegative and belonged to the group of several hundred seronegative cohort members. A peripheral blood sample was provided by each donor, and peripheral blood mononuclear cells were used for TCR beta sequencing. Genomic DNA was extracted from the blood cell samples with the Qiagen DNeasy Blood Extraction Kit. Sequenced sample: PBMCs. This sequence uses TRBV5-1 and TRBJ2-7; a stretch of 13 junction bases matches TRBD2. This TCR came from a male donor in good health and CMV-seronegative. The CDR3 sequence is CASSLTSGRVDEQYF. The nucleotides read TGCGCCAGCAGCTTAACTAGCGGGAGGGTTGACGAGCAGTACTTC. Outside the CDR3, residues come from the reference TRBV5-1 and TRBJ2-7 proteins, so the full variable domain is: KAGVTQTPRYLIKTRGQQVTLSCSPISGHRSVSWYQQTPGQGLQFLFEYFSETQRNKGNFPGRFSGRQFSNSRSEMNVSTLELGDSALYLCASSLTSGRVDEQYFGPGTRLTVT.